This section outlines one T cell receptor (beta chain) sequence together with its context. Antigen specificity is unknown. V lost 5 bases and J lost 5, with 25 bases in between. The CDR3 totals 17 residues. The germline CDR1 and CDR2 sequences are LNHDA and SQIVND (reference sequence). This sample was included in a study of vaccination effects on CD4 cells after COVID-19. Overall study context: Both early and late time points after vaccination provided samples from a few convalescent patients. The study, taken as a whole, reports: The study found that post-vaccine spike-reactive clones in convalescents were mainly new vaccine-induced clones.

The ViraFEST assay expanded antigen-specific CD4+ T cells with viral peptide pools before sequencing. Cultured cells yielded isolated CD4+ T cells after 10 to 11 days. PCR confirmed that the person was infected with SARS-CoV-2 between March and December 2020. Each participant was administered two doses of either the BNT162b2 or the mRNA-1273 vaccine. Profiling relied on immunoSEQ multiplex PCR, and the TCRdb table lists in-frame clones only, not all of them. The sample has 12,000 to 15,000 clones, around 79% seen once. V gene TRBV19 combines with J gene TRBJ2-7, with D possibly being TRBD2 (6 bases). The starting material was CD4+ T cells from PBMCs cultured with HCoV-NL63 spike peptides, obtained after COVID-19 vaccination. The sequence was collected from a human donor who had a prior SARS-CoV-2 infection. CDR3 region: CASSRGISHQPVNEQYF. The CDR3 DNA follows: TGTGCCAGTAGTCGCGGGATTAGTCACCAACCGGTCAACGAGCAGTACTTC.